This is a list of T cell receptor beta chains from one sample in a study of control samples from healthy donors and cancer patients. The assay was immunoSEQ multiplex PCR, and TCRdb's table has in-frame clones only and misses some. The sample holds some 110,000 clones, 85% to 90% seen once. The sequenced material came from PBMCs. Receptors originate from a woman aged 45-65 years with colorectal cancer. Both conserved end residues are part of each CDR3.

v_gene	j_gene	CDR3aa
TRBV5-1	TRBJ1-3	CASSRDRGTGNTIYF
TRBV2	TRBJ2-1	CASKLAGGEQFF
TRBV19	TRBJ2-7	CASSLTGGIYEQYF
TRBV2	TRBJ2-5	CASSPAQETQYF
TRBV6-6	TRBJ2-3	CASSRPGLAGGTDTQYF
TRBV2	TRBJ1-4	CASSVWRAEKLFF
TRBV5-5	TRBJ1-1	CASSPLGGNTEAFF
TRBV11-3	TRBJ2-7	CASSSGAGSEQYF
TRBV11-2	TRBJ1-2	CASSLEVTATYGYTF
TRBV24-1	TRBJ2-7	CATSHPGQGDYEQYF
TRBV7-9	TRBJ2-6	CASSLESVGSTSGANVLTF
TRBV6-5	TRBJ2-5	CASSTTVQETQYF
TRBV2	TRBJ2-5	CASSEIYQYF
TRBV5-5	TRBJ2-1	CASSLTGTPGGLQFF
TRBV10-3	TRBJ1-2	CAISGDRVGYTF
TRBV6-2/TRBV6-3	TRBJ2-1	CASSYSVAAHYNEQFF
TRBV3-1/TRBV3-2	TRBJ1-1	CASGWDTEAFF
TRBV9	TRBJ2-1	CASSTGGNNEQFF
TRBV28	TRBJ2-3	CASSLPGRFTDTQYF
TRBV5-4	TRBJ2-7	CASSSGGRTYEQYF
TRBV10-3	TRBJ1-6	CAISDSTGVGSPLHF
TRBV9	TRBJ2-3	CASSVAPGGVDTQYF
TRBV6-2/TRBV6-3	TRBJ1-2	CASSSLGQDWYYGYTF
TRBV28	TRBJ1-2	CASRTGILYGYTF
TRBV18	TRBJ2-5	CASSPPRTGAQETQYF
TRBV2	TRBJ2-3	CASRAGPDWGTQYF
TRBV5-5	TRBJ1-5	CASSDTGDSNQPQHF
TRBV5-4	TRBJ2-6	CASGAPGSGANVLTF
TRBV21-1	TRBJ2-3	CASSNLGWGTDTQYF